This entry lists 8 T cell receptor beta chains sequenced from one sample in a study of identical twins. MiXCR, run by TCRdb on the 5' RACE reads, gives a single entry per CDR3 protein. The table includes 150,000 or so distinct CDR3 sequences, under 4.5% detected once. Material: memory T cells sorted from blood. These receptors all stem from a man aged 18 to 29 in good health.

The table lists this clonotype with many counts. This chain links TRBV12-3 or TRBV12-4 with TRBJ2-3; D gene uncertain. The CDR3 extends over 14 amino acids. V lost 1 base, J lost 4 bases, and 9 bases lay in between. CDR3 DNA sequence: TGTGCCAGCAGTTTAGTAAGGCGCGCAGATACGCAGTATTTT. Translating gives CASSLVRRADTQYF.

This clonotype was observed at least ten times. The rearrangement links TRBV3-1 to TRBJ1-1, with D possibly being TRBD1 (5 bases). Deletions cut 0 bases from V and 7 bases from J, with 12 bases between. The CDR3 covers 14 residues. Germline CDR1 is LGHDT and CDR2 is YNNKEL (reference sequence). Here the CDR3 reads CASSQDLGQGEAFF. The DNA for the CDR3 is TGTGCCAGCAGCCAAGATCTCGGGCAGGGTGAAGCTTTCTTT. Full variable domain (missing parts from reference TRBV3-1 and TRBJ1-1): DTAVSQTPKYLVTQMGNDKSIKCEQNLGHDTMYWYKQDSKKFLKIMFSYNNKELIINETVPNRFSPKSPDKAHLNLHINSLELGDSAVYFCASSQDLGQGEAFFGQGTRLTVV.

This clonotype was picked up many times. The genes are TRBV28 and TRBJ1-5; 7 bases agree with TRBD1. The CDR3 spans 14 residues. V lost 6 bases, J lost 3 bases, and 5 bases stayed unmatched. Looked up from germline, CDR1 is MDHEN and CDR2 is SYDVKM. CDR3: CASRRDSNNQPQHF. The CDR3, as DNA: TGTGCCAGCAGACGGGACAGTAACAATCAGCCCCAGCATTTT.

This clonotype was recorded at least ten times. The rearrangement links TRBV9 to TRBJ2-5; D is possibly TRBD2 (5 bases). This CDR3 comprises 15 residues. Between the trimmed V and J ends, which lost 0 bases and 3 bases, there was a span of 12 bases. CDR1 is SGDLS and CDR2 is YYNGEE in the germline V gene. DNA of the CDR3: TGTGCCAGCAGCGTAGGATCGGGAAATAAAGAGACCCAGTACTTC. Translating it yields CASSVGSGNKETQYF.

This clonotype was seen more than once but under ten times. The gene calls are TRBV6-4 and TRBJ2-1; D may match TRBD1 or TRBD2 (5 bases each). The V end lost 6 bases, the J end lost 2 bases, and 11 bases lay between the germline ends. Germline loops: CDR1 MRHNA, CDR2 SNTAGT. The CDR3 totals 14 residues. The chain's CDR3 is CASSRDGTYNEQFF. As DNA, the CDR3 is TGTGCCAGCAGCCGGGACGGCACCTACAATGAGCAGTTCTTC.

The chain carries TRBV15 and TRBJ2-5; 8 bases fit TRBD1. CDR1 is LNHNV, CDR2 YYDKDF, per germline (reference sequence). This CDR3 spans 18 amino acids. Unmatched junction bases numbered 16, after V lost 2 bases and J lost 5 bases. The CDR3 loop is CATSRHLRGQGALETQYF. The CDR3 bases are TGTGCCACCAGCAGACATCTTCGGGGGCAGGGGGCCTTGGAGACCCAGTACTTC.

With regard to this clonotype: A much bigger clone sits one base away, suggesting this may be a read error. The chain is built from TRBV20-1 and TRBJ2-5, with D maybe TRBD2 (5 bases). The end of the DNA fits TRBJ2-1 better, so the J call may be wrong. In germline, CDR1 is DFQATT, CDR2 SNEGSKA (reference sequence). The length of the CDR3 is 14 residues. The CDR3 sequence: CSAYPGKSQETQFF. CDR3 nucleotide sequence: TGCAGTGCTTATCCGGGAAAGTCCCAAGAGACCCAGTTCTTC.

This clonotype was counted many times. The chain combines TRBV28 with TRBJ2-1, with 10 positions matching TRBD2. With 3 bases clipped from V and 6 bases from J, the junction kept 5 bases outside the gene matches. This CDR3 has 15 residues. Germline CDR1 is MDHEN and CDR2 is SYDVKM. CDR3 protein: CASSLASSGSNEQFF. The CDR3 bases are TGTGCCAGCAGTTTGGCGTCTAGCGGGAGCAATGAGCAGTTCTTC.